This T cell receptor beta chain emerged from a study of blood T cell repertoires in COVID-19 (dated by TCRdb to 2018 to 2021). Describing the broader study: The collaborator samples originated in the United States, Italy and Spain and spanned the acute and convalescent phases of COVID-19. Nearly every sample came with metadata listing a de-identified subject ID, COVID-19 status, age in years and sex. The samples were drawn from two sources: the first 160 participants of the ongoing ImmuneRACE study, and 1,000 to 1,500 subjects contributed by 6 global collaborators. The prospective study material was composed of cDNA or gDNA derived from T cells, B-cell-depleted T cells, or PBMCs. Subjects who had been exposed to COVID-19, were actively infected with it, or had recovered from it provided the deeply sampled blood TCRbeta repertoires that made up the dataset. HLA class I and class II types, where available, came from metadata supplied by the sample provider rather than from assay-based typing. A freely available public database, intended as a resource for researchers studying the immune response to SARS-CoV-2, is where the repertoires were released. The study at large found these results: The quantity of clinical and demographic metadata differed by source and by participant and was supplied without curation.

For this clone: Its antigen specificity is not known. Base qualities were left out, and no much larger clone turns up one base away.

V trim: 2 bases; J trim: 5 bases; unmatched bases: 2. Inclusive of the bounding cysteine and phenylalanine, the CDR3 is 14 residues long. The DNA shown is the 42-base CDR3, in frame from base 1. From a lookup of the germline V gene, CDR1 and CDR2 are SGHDT and YYEEEE. In Seattle, one collaborating source enrolled patients while the infection was active and tracked those patients longitudinally over the course of disease. Whole blood was collected in K2EDTA tubes by collaborating institutions according to the institutions' own protocols. Collaborator samples were shipped for TCRbeta analysis as frozen whole blood, isolated PBMCs, or DNA extracted from either sample type. TCRbeta CDR3 regions were amplified from genomic DNA using the immunoSEQ Assay, a bias-controlled multiplex PCR. On the study's bioinformatics: Nucleated cell counts per sample were estimated from amplification of reference gene primers within the assay. To quantify the absolute abundance of each unique TCRbeta CDR3 rearrangement, sequence reads were collapsed and filtered. Productive Simpson clonality was computed per sample as the square root of Simpson's diversity index over productive rearrangements. Drawn from immuneACCESS, this table holds only the in-frame rearrangements with V and J called that TCRdb kept. Clones are partly lost; checked studies trace under half to an unresolved V gene and leave the rest unexplained. That table gives V, J and clone size, and the DNA gave D and trimming. This sample holds over 65,000 clones; 60% to 80% were observed only once. Roughly 36% of the sample is in the top ten clones.

This TCR was recovered from a man in his fifties or sixties with COVID-19, enrolled during active disease. The V and J segments used are TRBV5-6 and TRBJ2-1; the central 9 bases match TRBD1. Source material: peripheral blood. The nucleotide sequence is given as TGTGCCAGCAGCTTAACAGGGGGCGACAATGAGCAGTTCTTC. This gives the protein CASSLTGGDNEQFF.